This is a list of T cell receptor beta chains from one sample in a study of early T cells in non-severe SARS-CoV-2 infection. In TCRdb, the 5' RACE reads were re-called with MiXCR into one record per CDR3 protein. The table lists 65,000 to 95,000 distinct CDR3 sequences, around 17% of them singletons. The sequencing input was whole blood. Receptors originate from an adult who was a healthcare worker with PCR-confirmed SARS-CoV-2 infection or an uninfected control (not recorded which). CDR3s include the opening cysteine and the closing phenylalanine or tryptophan. The D gene is left open where the match is weak. Size is stated for part of the rows, as once, few or many counts, or as a class when the clone is expanded.

j_call | v_call | clone_size | d_call | cdr3_length | cdr3_aa | cdr3_nt
TRBJ2-1 | TRBV3-1 | few | TRBD2 | 17 | CASSQDPVRLAFNEQFF | TGTGCCAGCAGCCAAGATCCCGTTCGACTAGCCTTCAATGAGCAGTTCTTC
TRBJ1-1 | TRBV12-3/TRBV12-4 | - | - | 13 | CASSFAGVGIAFF | TGTGCCAGCAGCTTCGCGGGGGTTGGGATCGCTTTCTTT
TRBJ2-5 | TRBV15 | - | TRBD1 | 15 | CATSRGQGDMETQYF | TGTGCCACCAGCAGGGGACAGGGGGATATGGAGACCCAGTACTTC
TRBJ2-7 | TRBV12-3/TRBV12-4 | - | - | 13 | CASSLLLSYEQYF | TGTGCCAGCAGTTTGCTCCTCTCCTACGAGCAGTACTTC
TRBJ1-2 | TRBV12-3/TRBV12-4 | few | - | 13 | CASSLEDYYGYTF | TGTGCCAGCAGTTTAGAAGATTACTATGGCTACACCTTC
TRBJ2-1 | TRBV6-5 | few | TRBD2 | 17 | CASSLLAGGRPYNEQFF | TGTGCCAGCAGTTTATTAGCGGGAGGGCGGCCCTACAATGAGCAGTTCTTC
TRBJ2-1 | TRBV6-9 | - | - | 15 | CASSGWWDRYNEQFF | TGTGCCAGCAGTGGTTGGTGGGATCGGTACAATGAGCAGTTCTTC
TRBJ2-3 | TRBV12-3/TRBV12-4 | many | - | 16 | CASSSGGRSGTDTQYF | TGTGCCAGCAGTTCCGGGGGTCGGAGTGGCACAGATACGCAGTATTTT
TRBJ2-7 | TRBV20-1 | few | - | 14 | CSAPPGGRLYEQYF | TGCAGTGCTCCCCCGGGTGGGCGGCTCTACGAGCAGTACTTC
TRBJ2-1 | TRBV9 | few | - | 17 | CASSVDPPSGPYNEQFF | TGTGCCAGCAGCGTAGACCCCCCCAGCGGCCCCTACAATGAGCAGTTCTTC
TRBJ2-5 | TRBV4-1 | few | TRBD2 | 17 | CASSQDRLAGGGETQYF | TGCGCCAGCAGCCAAGATAGACTAGCGGGAGGAGGGGAGACCCAGTACTTC
TRBJ1-6 | TRBV10-3 | few | - | 17 | CAISESGLNLNNSPLHF | TGTGCCATCAGTGAGTCTGGGCTGAACCTAAATAATTCACCCCTCCACTTT
TRBJ2-1 | TRBV7-6 | few | - | 18 | CASSLNTGLPTSYNEQFF | TGTGCCAGCAGCCTCAACACGGGACTTCCGACCTCCTACAATGAGCAGTTCTTC
TRBJ2-2 | TRBV5-4 | few | - | 14 | CASSLRGGTGELFF | TGTGCCAGCAGCTTAAGGGGTGGCACCGGGGAGCTGTTTTTT
TRBJ1-2 | TRBV27 | - | TRBD1 | 18 | CASTARGTGVISNYGYTF | TGTGCCAGCACCGCCCGGGGGACAGGGGTAATTTCCAACTATGGCTACACCTTC
TRBJ1-3 | TRBV12-3/TRBV12-4 | few | - | 16 | CASSPPRALAGNTIYF | TGTGCCAGCAGTCCCCCTCGGGCGTTGGCCGGAAACACCATATATTTT
TRBJ2-1 | TRBV7-2 | - | - | 14 | CASSAGTNYNEQFF | TGTGCCAGCAGCGCCGGGACCAACTACAATGAGCAGTTCTTC
TRBJ1-3 | TRBV3-1 | - | TRBD1 | 16 | CASSHWTGNVGNTIYF | TGTGCCAGCAGCCATTGGACAGGGAACGTAGGAAACACCATATATTTT
TRBJ2-5 | TRBV30 | - | - | 10 | CAWSVETQYF | TGTGCCTGGAGTGTAGAGACCCAGTACTTC
TRBJ1-2 | TRBV7-9 | few | - | 14 | CASSLALSSRGYTF | TGTGCCAGCAGCTTAGCGCTCAGTTCCCGCGGCTACACCTTC
TRBJ1-1 | TRBV6-5 | - | TRBD1 | 13 | CASSYQGDTEAFF | TGTGCCAGCAGTTACCAGGGGGACACTGAAGCTTTCTTT
TRBJ2-1 | TRBV7-2 | few | TRBD2 | 15 | CASSLASGMYNEQFF | TGTGCCAGCAGCTTAGCTAGCGGGATGTACAATGAGCAGTTCTTC